The following is a T cell receptor (beta chain) sequence with its context. The target antigen is unknown. The CDR3 is made up of 13 amino acids. Trimming took 5 bases from V and 6 from J, leaving 11 bases between them. The V gene's germline CDR1 is SGHNT and CDR2 YENEEA. Using immunoSEQ multiplex PCR, the repertoire was profiled, and TCRdb retains in-frame clones only, with some absent. The repertoire includes approximately 96,000 clones, roughly 86% of them detected once, and 4.5% to 7% sits in the top ten. The sample originates from a study of T cell responses to AZD1222 COVID-19 vaccine. Study-level results: Only after the peak T cell response were repertoires sampled. Females made up more of the donors, who were largely white British, and clonal diversity may have come out too low. A reported finding is that nearly half of spike-specific TCRs target unmutated variant regions. The breadth and depth of Spike-specific TCRs increased once two AZD1222 doses had been given.

The J gene is TRBJ2-1, the V gene TRBV11-3; maybe TRBD2 (6 bases). The material sequenced was peripheral blood, taken 28 days after the second AZD1222 dose. The receptor was isolated from an adult who received the AZD1222 COVID-19 vaccine. CDR3 sequence (DNA): TGTGCCAGCAGCCCCCCGGGGGTCAATGAGCAGTTCTTC. Translated, it gives CASSPPGVNEQFF.